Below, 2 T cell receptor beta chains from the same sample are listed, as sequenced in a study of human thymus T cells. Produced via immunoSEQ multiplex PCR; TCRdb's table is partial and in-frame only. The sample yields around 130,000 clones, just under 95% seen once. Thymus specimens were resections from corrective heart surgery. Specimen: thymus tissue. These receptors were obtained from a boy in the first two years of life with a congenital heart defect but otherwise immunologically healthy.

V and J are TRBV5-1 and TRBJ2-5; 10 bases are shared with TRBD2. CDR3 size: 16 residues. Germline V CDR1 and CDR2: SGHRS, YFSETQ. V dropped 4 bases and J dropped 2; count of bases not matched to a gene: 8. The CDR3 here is CASSIIAGGIQETQYF. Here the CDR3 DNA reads TGCGCCAGCAGCATAATAGCGGGGGGCATTCAAGAGACCCAGTACTTC.

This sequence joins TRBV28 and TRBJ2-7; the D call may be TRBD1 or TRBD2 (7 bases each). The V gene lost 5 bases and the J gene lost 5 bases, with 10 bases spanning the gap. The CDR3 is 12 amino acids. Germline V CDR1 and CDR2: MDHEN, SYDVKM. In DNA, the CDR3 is TGTGCCAGCAGTCCAGGGGGGGACGAGCAGTACTTC. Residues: CASSPGGDEQYF.